This is a list of T cell receptor beta chains from one sample in a study of tumor-infiltrating lymphocytes in primary liver carcinoma. TCRdb reanalysed the multiplex PCR reads using MiXCR and keeps one entry per CDR3 protein. This table has approximately 210,000 distinct CDR3 sequences, roughly two thirds appearing once. The material sequenced was peripheral blood. Source of these receptors: a woman aged 55-69 years with primary liver carcinoma and hepatitis B virus infection. Both conserved end residues are part of each CDR3. The order of the fields is V gene, clone size, D gene, J gene, CDR3 protein, CDR3 DNA. D genes are given only for firm matches. Clone sizes are given selectively: once, few, many, or a class where the clone is expanded.

>TRBV4-1|NA|NA|TRBJ2-3
CASSQVFPKGPDTQYF
TGCGCCAGCAGCCAAGTATTCCCCAAGGGGCCGGATACGCAGTATTTT
>TRBV6-1|NA|NA|TRBJ1-1
CASSRNEAFF
TGTGCCAGCAGTAGGAATGAAGCTTTCTTT
>TRBV5-4|NA|TRBD2|TRBJ2-7
CASSPGLATYEQYF
TGTGCCAGCAGCCCTGGACTAGCGACCTACGAGCAGTACTTC
>TRBV5-4|few|TRBD1|TRBJ2-7
CASSTMTGKLSDEQYF
TGTGCCAGCAGCACTATGACAGGGAAGCTGTCGGACGAGCAGTACTTC
>TRBV5-5|NA|NA|TRBJ2-7
CASSLSAGQSYEQYF
TGTGCCAGCAGCTTGTCCGCAGGGCAATCCTACGAGCAGTACTTC
>TRBV11-2|NA|TRBD2|TRBJ2-5
CASSWGGASGWTDETQYF
TGTGCCAGCAGTTGGGGGGGAGCTAGTGGGTGGACGGATGAGACCCAGTACTTC
>TRBV29-1|NA|NA|TRBJ2-3
CSVKGGARPTDTQYF
TGCAGCGTTAAGGGTGGGGCGAGACCCACAGATACGCAGTATTTT
>TRBV30|few|NA|TRBJ2-2
CAWSVRTRGTGELFF
TGTGCCTGGAGTGTACGGACACGGGGGACCGGGGAGCTGTTTTTT
>TRBV24-1|few|TRBD2|TRBJ2-7
CATSSGGSYEQYF
TGTGCCACCAGTAGCGGGGGTTCCTACGAGCAGTACTTC
>TRBV12-3/TRBV12-4|many|TRBD2|TRBJ2-7
CASSLEASGRRQYF
TGTGCCAGCAGTTTAGAGGCTAGCGGGAGGAGGCAGTACTTC
>TRBV11-2|NA|NA|TRBJ1-1
CATILGDLGTEALF
TGTGCCACCATCTTGGGGGATTTAGGAACTGAAGCTTTATTT
>TRBV11-2|NA|NA|TRBJ2-7
CVSSPSYRDYEQYF
TGTGTCAGTAGCCCTTCCTACAGGGACTACGAGCAGTACTTC
>TRBV11-2|NA|TRBD1|TRBJ2-3
CASCRTGESTDTQYF
TGTGCCAGCTGCCGGACAGGTGAGAGTACAGATACGCAGTATTTT
>TRBV12-3/TRBV12-4|NA|NA|TRBJ1-1
CASSLLQGFGEAFF
TGTGCCAGCAGTTTATTGCAGGGTTTCGGTGAGGCTTTCTTT
>TRBV28|once|TRBD2|TRBJ2-3
CASSYSGLATGGLTDTQYF
TGTGCCAGCAGTTATTCGGGACTAGCGACTGGGGGCCTCACAGATACGCAGTATTTT
>TRBV12-3/TRBV12-4|NA|NA|TRBJ1-1
CAGSFRLWTAEAFF
TGTGCCGGCAGTTTTAGGTTGTGGACAGCTGAAGCTTTCTTT
>TRBV5-4|NA|TRBD2|TRBJ2-1
CGSSFGAGVSYNEQFF
TGCGGCAGCAGCTTTGGAGCGGGAGTATCCTACAATGAGCAGTTCTTC
>TRBV10-2|few|TRBD1|TRBJ1-3
CASSEIQGSGNTIYF
TGCGCCAGCAGTGAAATACAGGGGTCGGGAAACACCATATATTTT
>TRBV11-1|medium-sized|TRBD1|TRBJ1-2
CASSFSDRVRDGYTF
TGTGCCAGCAGTTTCTCGGACAGGGTCAGGGATGGCTACACCTTC
>TRBV29-1|NA|TRBD2|TRBJ2-7
CCVEYSGRPLYEQYF
TGCTGCGTTGAGTACAGCGGGAGGCCGCTCTACGAGCAGTACTTC
>TRBV19|few|TRBD2|TRBJ2-1
CASSRTSVYNEQFF
TGTGCCAGTAGCCGGACTAGCGTTTACAATGAGCAGTTCTTC
>TRBV6-6|NA|NA|TRBJ2-7
CVSSHGGSLYEQYF
TGTGTCAGCAGTCACGGCGGAAGCTTGTACGAGCAGTACTTC
>TRBV6-1|NA|NA|TRBJ2-2
CAGSKTLQVNTGELFF
TGTGCCGGCAGTAAAACACTACAGGTGAACACCGGGGAGCTGTTTTTT
>TRBV29-1|NA|NA|TRBJ2-6
CSRTLAGANVLTF
TGCAGCAGGACATTGGCTGGGGCCAACGTCCTGACTTTC
>TRBV4-1|many|TRBD1|TRBJ1-5
CASSQVDRADQPQHF
TGCGCCAGCAGCCAGGTGGACAGGGCGGATCAGCCCCAGCATTTT
>TRBV19|NA|NA|TRBJ2-5
CASSILGRETQYF
TGTGCCAGTAGTATATTAGGGAGAGAGACCCAGTACTTC